These 3 T cell receptor beta chains came from one sample sequenced in a study of cytomegalovirus exposure and HLA in healthy donors. This PCR relied on a set of 60 Vbeta primers and 13 Jbeta primers. TCRdb's table, derived via immunoSEQ multiplex PCR, lists solely in-frame clones and lacks some. The table records 150,000 to 180,000 clones, under 85% of them present only once. Sequencing used PBMCs. The source of these receptors is a man between 18 and 35 years old in good health and CMV-seronegative.

The CDR3 DNA is TGTGCCAGCAGCTTAGCGATGGGCCTAGCGCATACGCAGTATTTT. Amino acids: CASSLAMGLAHTQYF. This rearrangement joins TRBV7-9 to TRBJ2-3; possibly TRBD2 for D (6 bases). V was cut by 0 bases and J by 7 bases, with 14 bases left in between. The germline V gene encodes CDR1 SEHNR and CDR2 FQNEAQ (reference sequence). This CDR3 region has 15 residues.

V gene TRBV5-1 combines with J gene TRBJ1-5, with TRBD1 matching 9 bases. V was clipped by 4 bases and J by 5 bases; unmatched bases: 4. Looked up from germline, CDR1 is SGHRS and CDR2 is YFSETQ. The CDR3 totals 14 residues. DNA of the CDR3: TGCGCCAGCAGCCCTGGGACAGGGTATCAGCCCCAGCATTTT. Its protein product is CASSPGTGYQPQHF.

On this clone itself: One end of the junction fails to match germline, which may point to a read error. The rearrangement joins TRBV20-1 to TRBJ2-5; TRBD2 aligns across 11 bases. Germline V gives CDR1 DFQATT, CDR2 SNEGSKA (reference sequence). This CDR3 has 9 amino acids. The CDR3 region has the DNA TGCAGTGCTCTAGCGGGGGGAAACTTC. Its translation is CSALAGGNF.